This paragraph reports one T cell receptor (beta chain). The record originates from a study of T cell changes during pregnancy in multiple sclerosis. This CDR3 is built from 14 residues. Germline loops: CDR1 SGHRS, CDR2 YFSETQ. Trimming took 4 bases from V and 4 from J, leaving 14 bases between them. Using immunoSEQ multiplex PCR, the repertoire was profiled, and TCRdb retains in-frame clones only, with some absent. The sample carries roughly 40,000 clones, roughly nine tenths recorded once. The sample in question was CD4+ T cells from peripheral blood mononuclear cells, obtained before pregnancy. This receptor was taken from a female donor with multiple sclerosis, enrolled in a pregnancy study. The V and J genes are TRBV5-1 and TRBJ2-5; D is perhaps TRBD2 (6 bases). The CDR3 sequence: CASSATAGGETQYF. CDR3 bases: TGCGCCAGCAGCGCAACCGCCGGGGGAGAGACCCAGTACTTC.